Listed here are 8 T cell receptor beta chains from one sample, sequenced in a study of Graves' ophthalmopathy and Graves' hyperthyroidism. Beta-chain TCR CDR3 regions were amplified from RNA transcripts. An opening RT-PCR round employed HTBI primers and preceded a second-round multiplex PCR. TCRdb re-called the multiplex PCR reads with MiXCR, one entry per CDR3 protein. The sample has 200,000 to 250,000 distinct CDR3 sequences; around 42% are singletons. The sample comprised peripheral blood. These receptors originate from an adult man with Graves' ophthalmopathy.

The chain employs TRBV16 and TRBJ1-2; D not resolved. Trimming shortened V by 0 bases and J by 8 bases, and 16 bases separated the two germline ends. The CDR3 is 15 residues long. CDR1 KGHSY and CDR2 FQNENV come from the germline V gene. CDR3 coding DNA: TGTGCCAGCAGCCAATCGAGTCGTCCTCTGGACGGCTACACCTTC. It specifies CASSQSSRPLDGYTF.

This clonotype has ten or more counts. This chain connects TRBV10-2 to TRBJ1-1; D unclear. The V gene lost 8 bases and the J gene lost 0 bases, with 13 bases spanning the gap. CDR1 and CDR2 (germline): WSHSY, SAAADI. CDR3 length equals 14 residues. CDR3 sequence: CASGGRSMNTEAFF. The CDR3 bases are TGCGCCAGCGGTGGACGGAGCATGAACACTGAAGCTTTCTTT.

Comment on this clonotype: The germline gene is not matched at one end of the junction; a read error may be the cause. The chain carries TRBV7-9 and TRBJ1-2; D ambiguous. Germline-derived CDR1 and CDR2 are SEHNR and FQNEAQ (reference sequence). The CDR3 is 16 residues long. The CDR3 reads CASSRMDPTINYGYTF. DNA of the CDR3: TGCGCCAGCAGCAGAATGGACCCTACCATAAACTATGGCTACACCTTC.

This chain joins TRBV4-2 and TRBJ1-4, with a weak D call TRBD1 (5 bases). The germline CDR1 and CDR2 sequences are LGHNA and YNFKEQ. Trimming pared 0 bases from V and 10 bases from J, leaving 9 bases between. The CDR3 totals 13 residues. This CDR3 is CASSQDRGGKLFF. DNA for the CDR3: TGTGCCAGCAGCCAAGATCGGGGGGGAAAACTGTTTTTT.

Written as DNA, the CDR3 is TGTGCCAGCAGCCAGGGACGTGGGGTTGATGAAGCTTTCTTT. It is translated as CASSQGRGVDEAFF. The chain uses TRBV13 and TRBJ1-1; tentative D call: TRBD1 (5 bases). CDR1 PRHDT and CDR2 FYEKMQ come from the germline V gene (reference sequence). The CDR3 runs 14 residues. V lost 5 bases, J lost 7 bases, and 17 bases lay in between.

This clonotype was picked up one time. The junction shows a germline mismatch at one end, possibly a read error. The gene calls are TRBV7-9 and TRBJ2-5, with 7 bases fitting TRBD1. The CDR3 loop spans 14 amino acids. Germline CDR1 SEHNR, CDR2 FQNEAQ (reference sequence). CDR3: CASSLRGGQETRYF. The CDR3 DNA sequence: TGTGCCAGCAGTTTAAGAGGGGGCCAAGAGACCCGGTACTTC.

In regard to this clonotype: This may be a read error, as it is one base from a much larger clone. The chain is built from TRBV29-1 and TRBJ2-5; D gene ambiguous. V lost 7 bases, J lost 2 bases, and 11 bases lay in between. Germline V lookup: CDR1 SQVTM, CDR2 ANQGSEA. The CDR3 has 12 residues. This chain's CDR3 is CSADSLQETQYF. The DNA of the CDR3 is TGCAGCGCTGATTCCCTACAAGAGACCCAGTACTTC.

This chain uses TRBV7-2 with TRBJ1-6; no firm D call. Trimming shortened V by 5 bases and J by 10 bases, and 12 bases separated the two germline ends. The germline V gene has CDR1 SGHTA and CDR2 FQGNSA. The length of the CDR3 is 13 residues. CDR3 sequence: CASSPRGTSPLHF. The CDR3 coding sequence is TGTGCCAGCAGCCCCCGAGGAACCTCACCCCTCCACTTT.